This T cell receptor (beta chain) was sequenced for a study of shared clonotypes between healthy human individuals. Notes on the study in general: The study found roughly 5% of naive CD4 clonotypes shared across several donors. At large depth, rarefaction still showed sorted-subset sequencing to be incomplete. Sampling involved blood alone; tissue repertoires likely differ.

Assay runs were performed at deep level. This table comes from immunoSEQ multiplex PCR, and its TCRdb copy is limited to in-frame clones, with some not included. The sample has around 720,000 clones, roughly 73% seen once. In its sample, this clone was seen a few times. Antigen unknown. V dropped 5 bases and J dropped 0; count of bases not matched to a gene: 5. In germline, CDR1 is SGHVS, CDR2 FQNEAQ. The CDR3 totals 15 residues. The chain carries TRBV7-8 and TRBJ1-2; 8 nucleotides agree with TRBD1. The sequenced sample was memory CD4+ T cells sorted from blood. The subset here: CD45RA-negative fraction. The source of this sequence is a woman in her 30s in good health. This CDR3 reads CASSPRTGSNYGYTF. The CDR3 DNA follows: TGTGCCAGCAGCCCAAGGACAGGGTCTAACTATGGCTACACCTTC.